The entry below describes one T cell receptor beta chain. The data stem from a study of T cell changes during pregnancy in multiple sclerosis. TCRdb keeps only in-frame clones here, not all; method: immunoSEQ multiplex PCR. The table records approximately 100,000 clones, around 94% of them present only once. Germline V lookup: CDR1 GTSNPN, CDR2 SVGIG (reference sequence). This CDR3 is built from 14 residues. Trimming shortened V by 3 bases and J by 4 bases, and 16 bases separated the two germline ends. The sequence was obtained from a female donor with multiple sclerosis, enrolled in a pregnancy study. The sample was peripheral blood, taken in the second trimester of pregnancy. The J gene is TRBJ2-7, the V gene TRBV30; TRBD1 is a possible D gene (6 bases). Written as DNA, the CDR3 is TGTGCCTGGAGCGGACAGTCACCACAGTACGAGCAGTACTTC. Residues: CAWSGQSPQYEQYF. The full variable domain, in which reference TRBV30 and TRBJ2-7 provide the parts outside the CDR3, is SQTIHQWPATLVQPVGSPLSLECTVEGTSNPNLYWYRQAAGRGLQLLFYSVGIGQISSEVPQNLSASRPQDRQFILSSKKLLLSDSGFYLCAWSGQSPQYEQYFGPGTRLTVT.